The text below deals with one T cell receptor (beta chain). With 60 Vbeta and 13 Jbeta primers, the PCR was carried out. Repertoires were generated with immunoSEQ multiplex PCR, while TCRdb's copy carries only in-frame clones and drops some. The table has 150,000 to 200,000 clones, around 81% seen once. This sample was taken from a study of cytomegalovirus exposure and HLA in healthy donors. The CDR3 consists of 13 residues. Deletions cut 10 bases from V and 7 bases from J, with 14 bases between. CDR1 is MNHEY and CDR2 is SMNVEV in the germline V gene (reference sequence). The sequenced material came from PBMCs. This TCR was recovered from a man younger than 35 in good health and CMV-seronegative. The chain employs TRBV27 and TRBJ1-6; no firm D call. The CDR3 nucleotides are TGTGCCACTGGGCCCTCTCGGAATTCACCCCTCCACTTT. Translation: CATGPSRNSPLHF.